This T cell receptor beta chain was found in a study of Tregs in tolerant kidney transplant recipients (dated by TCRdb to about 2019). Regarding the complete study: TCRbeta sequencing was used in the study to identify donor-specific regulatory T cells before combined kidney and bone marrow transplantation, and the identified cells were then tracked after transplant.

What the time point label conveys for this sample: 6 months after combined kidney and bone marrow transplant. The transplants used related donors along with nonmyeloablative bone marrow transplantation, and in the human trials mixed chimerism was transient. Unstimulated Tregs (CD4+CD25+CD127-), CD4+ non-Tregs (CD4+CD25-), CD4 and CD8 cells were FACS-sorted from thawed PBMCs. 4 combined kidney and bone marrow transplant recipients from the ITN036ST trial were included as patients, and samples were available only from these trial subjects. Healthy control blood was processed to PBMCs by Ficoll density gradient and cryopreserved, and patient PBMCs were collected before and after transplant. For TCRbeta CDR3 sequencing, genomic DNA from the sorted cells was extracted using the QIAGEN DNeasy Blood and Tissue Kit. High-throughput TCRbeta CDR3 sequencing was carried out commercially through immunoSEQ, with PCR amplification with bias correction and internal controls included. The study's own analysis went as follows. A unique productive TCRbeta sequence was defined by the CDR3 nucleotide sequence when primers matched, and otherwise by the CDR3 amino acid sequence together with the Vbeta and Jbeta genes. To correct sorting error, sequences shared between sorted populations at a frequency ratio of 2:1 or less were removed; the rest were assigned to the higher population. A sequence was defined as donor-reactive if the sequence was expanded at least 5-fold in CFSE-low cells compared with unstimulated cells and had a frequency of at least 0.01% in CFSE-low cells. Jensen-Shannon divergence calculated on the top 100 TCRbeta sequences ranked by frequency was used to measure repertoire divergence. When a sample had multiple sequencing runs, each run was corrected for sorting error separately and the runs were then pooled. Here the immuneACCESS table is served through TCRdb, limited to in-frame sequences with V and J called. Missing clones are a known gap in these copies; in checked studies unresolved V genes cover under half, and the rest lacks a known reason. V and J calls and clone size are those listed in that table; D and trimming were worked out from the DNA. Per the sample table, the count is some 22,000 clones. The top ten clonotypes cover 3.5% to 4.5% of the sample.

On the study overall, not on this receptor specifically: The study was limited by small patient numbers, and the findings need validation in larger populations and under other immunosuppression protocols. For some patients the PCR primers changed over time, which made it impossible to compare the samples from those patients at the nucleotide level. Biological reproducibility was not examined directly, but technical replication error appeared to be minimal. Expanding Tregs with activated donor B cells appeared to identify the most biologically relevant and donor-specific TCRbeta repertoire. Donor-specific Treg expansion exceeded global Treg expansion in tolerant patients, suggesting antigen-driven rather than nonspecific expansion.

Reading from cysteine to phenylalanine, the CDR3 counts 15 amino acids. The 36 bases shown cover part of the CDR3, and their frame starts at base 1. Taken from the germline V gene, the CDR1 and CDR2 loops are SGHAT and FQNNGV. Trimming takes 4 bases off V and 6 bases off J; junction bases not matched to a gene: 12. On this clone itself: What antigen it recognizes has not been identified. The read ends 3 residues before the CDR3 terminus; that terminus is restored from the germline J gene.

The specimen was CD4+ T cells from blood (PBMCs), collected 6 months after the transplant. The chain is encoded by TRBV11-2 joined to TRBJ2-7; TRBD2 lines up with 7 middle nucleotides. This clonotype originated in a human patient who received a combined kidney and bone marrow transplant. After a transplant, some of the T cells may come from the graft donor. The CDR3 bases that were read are TGTGCCAGCAGCTCTGCGGGAGTCCGGGGTCCCGAG. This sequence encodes CASSSAGVRGPE. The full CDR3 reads CASSSAGVRGPEQYF.